This T cell receptor (beta chain) was captured in a study of shared T cell receptors in the human thymus. The germline V gene encodes CDR1 SGHDT and CDR2 YYEEEE. After removal of 3 bases from V and 7 bases from J, the junction contained 7 bases not matched to a gene. The CDR3 covers 14 residues. Libraries were prepared by immunoSEQ multiplex PCR; TCRdb keeps only in-frame clonotypes and omits some of them. The data show roughly 660,000 clones, more than 75% seen once. In addition, the sample was reused for a study of human thymus T cells. From that second work: The thymus was resected at corrective cardiac surgery.

The TCR was taken from a boy younger than two with a congenital heart defect. The sample consisted of thymocytes. This sequence joins TRBV5-6 and TRBJ2-1, with 7 bases identical to TRBD1. The CDR3 DNA follows: TGTGCCAGCAGCTCCGGGACAGACAGGAATGAGCAGTTCTTC. Its translation: CASSSGTDRNEQFF.